This is a list of T cell receptor beta chains from one sample in a study of cytomegalovirus exposure and HLA in healthy donors. Clones were sequenced by immunoSEQ multiplex PCR, and TCRdb holds only the in-frame ones, with some missing. The sample consists of under 200,000 clones, roughly 80% of them appearing once. Sequencing used PBMCs. All receptors come from a man aged 25 to 45 in good health and CMV-seronegative. CDR3s include the opening cysteine and the closing phenylalanine or tryptophan. Each record gives: D gene, J gene, V gene, clone size, CDR3 DNA, CDR3 protein. A D gene is named only where the DNA matches it firmly. Clone size is stated in some rows and not others, as once, few, many or a class when expanded.

>TRBD2|TRBJ2-7|TRBV11-2|-
TGTGCCAGCAGGGTCCCCGGGACTAGAAACTACGAGCAGTACTTC
CASRVPGTRNYEQYF
>-|TRBJ2-7|TRBV29-1|-
TGCAGCGTTGAAGGGGGGGGGCGCGAGCAGTACTTC
CSVEGGGREQYF
>TRBD2|TRBJ2-2|TRBV7-6|-
TGTGCCAGCAGCTTAGTAGGGACTAGCGGGAACACCGGGGGGCTGTTTTTT
CASSLVGTSGNTGGLFF
>-|TRBJ1-1|TRBV15|few
TGTGCCACCAGCAGAGATCCTCCAGGGGAAGCTTTCTTT
CATSRDPPGEAFF
>TRBD1|TRBJ2-7|TRBV5-6|-
TGTGCCAGCAGCCGGGCCCCCACAGGGGTTGACGAGCAGTACTTC
CASSRAPTGVDEQYF
>TRBD2|TRBJ2-7|TRBV19|-
TGTGCCAGTAGTTATACGGGAGGGTACGAGCAGTACTTC
CASSYTGGYEQYF
>-|TRBJ2-1|TRBV5-5|-
TGTGCCAGCAGCTTTACAGGAGCCAACTCCTACAATGAGCAGTTCTTC
CASSFTGANSYNEQFF
>TRBD1|TRBJ2-7|TRBV5-1|-
TGCGCCAGCAGCAGAACCGGGACAGGGTACGAGCAGTACTTC
CASSRTGTGYEQYF
>TRBD1|TRBJ2-7|TRBV7-3|-
TGTGCCAGCAGCTCCCAACAGGGGTACGAGCAGTACTTC
CASSSQQGYEQYF
>-|TRBJ2-7|TRBV2|once
TGTGCCAGCAGAGTTTCCGGGACACCTGACTACGAGCAGTACTTC
CASRVSGTPDYEQYF
>-|TRBJ2-3|TRBV19|-
TGTGCCAGTAGTACGAAGCGGCTCAGCACAGATACGCAGTATTTT
CASSTKRLSTDTQYF
>-|TRBJ1-1|TRBV7-6|-
TGTGCCAGCAGCTTAGTCGGGGGTTCGAACACTGAAGCTTTCTTT
CASSLVGGSNTEAFF
>-|TRBJ1-4|TRBV5-6|-
TGTGCCAGCAGCAGAGATGCAACTAATGAAAAACTGTTTTTT
CASSRDATNEKLFF
>-|TRBJ2-7|TRBV28|-
TGTGCCAGCAGTTTCCCCGGACAGTCCTACGAGCAGTACTTC
CASSFPGQSYEQYF
>-|TRBJ2-2|TRBV5-4|-
TGTGCCAGCAGCTTGGGCGGGGTCACCGGGGAGCTGTTTTTT
CASSLGGVTGELFF
>-|TRBJ2-2|TRBV6-5|-
TGTGCCATCTCCGGATTGGACAGGAACACCGGGGAGCTGTTTTTT
CAISGLDRNTGELFF
>-|TRBJ1-2|TRBV29-1|-
TGCAGCGTTGAAGACCTCCGGACTGAACCCTTCGTTAACTATGGCTACACCTTC
CSVEDLRTEPFVNYGYTF
>-|TRBJ1-2|TRBV6-5|-
TGTGCCAGCAGTTACTCGCGCGCCACTAACTATGGCTACACCTTC
CASSYSRATNYGYTF
>-|TRBJ2-3|TRBV30|-
TGTGCCTGGAAAGGGGCCGGAGATACGCAGTATTTT
CAWKGAGDTQYF
>TRBD1|TRBJ1-1|TRBV19|-
TGTGCCAGTATGGGGGGGACAGGGGTTATGAACACTGAAGCTTTCTTT
CASMGGTGVMNTEAFF
>-|TRBJ1-5|TRBV28|-
TGTGCCAGCAGTTTTTATAGCAATCAGCCCCAGCATTTT
CASSFYSNQPQHF
>TRBD1|TRBJ1-1|TRBV29-1|-
TGCAGCGCCCGACAGGGGGAGGCTGAAGCTTTCTTT
CSARQGEAEAFF
>TRBD1|TRBJ2-7|TRBV6-5|-
TGTGCCAGCACCCCGGGACAGGGCTACGAGCAGTACTTC
CASTPGQGYEQYF
>TRBD1|TRBJ1-5|TRBV28|-
TGTGCCAGCATGGGACAGTATTATAGCAATCAGCCCCAGCATTTT
CASMGQYYSNQPQHF
>TRBD1|TRBJ1-6|TRBV5-1|-
TGCGCCAGCAGTCTTTTGGACAGGGCTTCCTATAATTCACCCCTCCACTTT
CASSLLDRASYNSPLHF
>TRBD1|TRBJ1-1|TRBV7-9|-
TGTGCCAGCAGCACAAGGACAGGGAGGAACACTGAAGCTTTCTTT
CASSTRTGRNTEAFF
>TRBD1|TRBJ1-2|TRBV25-1|-
TGTGCCAGCAGTGATGTGAGGGGGCACCAGGAGACATATGGCTACACCTTC
CASSDVRGHQETYGYTF
>-|TRBJ1-6|TRBV5-4|-
TGTGCCAGCAGTTCGGGGACCTCGGGAGGGTTATATTCACCCCTCCACTTT
CASSSGTSGGLYSPLHF
>-|TRBJ1-5|TRBV27|-
TGTGCCAGCAGTTTAAGAGGGAGTAGCAATCAGCCCCAGCATTTT
CASSLRGSSNQPQHF
>TRBD1|TRBJ2-1|TRBV9|-
TGTGCCAGCAACCCGGAGGGAGACAGGGGAAAGTTCTTC
CASNPEGDRGKFF
>TRBD2|TRBJ2-7|TRBV10-1|-
TGCGCCAGCTGGGGGCGGGGGGCCACCATTCCCTACGAGCAGTACTTC
CASWGRGATIPYEQYF
>-|TRBJ2-7|TRBV27|-
TGTGCCAGCAGTTTGGGTACGGCCGGGTACGAGCAGTACTTC
CASSLGTAGYEQYF